These T cell receptor beta chains were read from a single sample in a study of a mutant IDH1 vaccine in newly diagnosed glioma. Generated by immunoSEQ multiplex PCR, the TCRdb table keeps only in-frame clones and is missing some. This repertoire shows over 10,000 clones, around three quarters found once; its top ten account for less than 5%. These receptors have no identified antigens. The sample consisted of PBMCs, taken from a glioma patient whose treatment included an IDH1 peptide vaccine. The source is a woman aged 40 to 50 with glioma. CDR3s include the opening cysteine and the closing phenylalanine or tryptophan. Fields, in order: D gene, clone size, J gene, V gene, CDR3 DNA, CDR3 protein. A D gene is named only where the DNA matches it firmly. Clone size is given for some rows only: seen once, a few or many times, or a class if the clone is expanded.

>.|once|TRBJ1-2|TRBV13
TGTGCCAGCAGCTTCTCTAGTAATGGCTACACCTTC
CASSFSSNGYTF
>TRBD2|.|TRBJ2-7|TRBV7-9
TGTGCCAGCAGCTCCCCGGGCGGGGGGTTGGACGAGCAGTACTTC
CASSSPGGGLDEQYF
>TRBD2|.|TRBJ2-1|TRBV15
TGTGCCACCAGCTCCCCGGGACTAGGGATCTACAATGAGCAGTTCTTC
CATSSPGLGIYNEQFF
>TRBD1|few|TRBJ1-2|TRBV4-1
TGCGCCAGCAGCCAGAGGACAGGGGGCTATGGCTACACCTTC
CASSQRTGGYGYTF
>.|.|TRBJ2-1|TRBV21-1
TGTGCCAGCAGCAAACTCCGGCTAGCGGGGGGCTACAATGAGCAGTTCTTC
CASSKLRLAGGYNEQFF
>.|.|TRBJ2-3|TRBV6-1
TGTGCCAGCACCTCCCGGGCCGATACGCAGTATTTT
CASTSRADTQYF
>TRBD1|.|TRBJ2-7|TRBV5-1
TGCGCCAGCAGCTTTACCGGGACAGGGACCGAGCAGTACTTC
CASSFTGTGTEQYF
>.|.|TRBJ1-5|TRBV7-2
TGTGCCAGCAGCTTATTGGGAGACATCAATCAGCCCCAGCATTTT
CASSLLGDINQPQHF
>.|few|TRBJ1-1|TRBV5-6
TGTGCCAGCAGCGCTCAGGGCCGCCCTGAAGCTTTCTTT
CASSAQGRPEAFF
>.|.|TRBJ2-7|TRBV10-3
TGTGCCATCAGGGACGGGGAGGTCTACGAGCAGTACTTC
CAIRDGEVYEQYF
>TRBD2|.|TRBJ2-1|TRBV6-4
TGTGCCAGCAGTGAGACTAGCGGGAGCAATGAGCAGTTCTTC
CASSETSGSNEQFF
>TRBD2|.|TRBJ2-1|TRBV9
TGTGCCAGCAGCGTTAGCGGGGGATGGTATGAGCAGTTCTTC
CASSVSGGWYEQFF
>.|.|TRBJ2-1|TRBV7-2
TGTGCCAGCAGCTTGAACACTTACAATGAGCAGTTCTTC
CASSLNTYNEQFF
>.|.|TRBJ2-2|TRBV19
TGTGCCAGTAAGGGATACACCACCGGGGAGCTGTTTTTT
CASKGYTTGELFF
>.|.|TRBJ2-1|TRBV7-2
TGTGCCAGCAGCTTAGGGGGCGAGCAGTTCTTC
CASSLGGEQFF
>.|.|TRBJ2-5|TRBV7-9
TGTGCCAGCAGCTTGGCGTCCGAGACCCAGTACTTC
CASSLASETQYF
>TRBD2|.|TRBJ2-1|TRBV7-2
TGTGCCAGCAGCCCCCGGGGAGGGATGGGTAATGAGCAGTTCTTC
CASSPRGGMGNEQFF
>TRBD1|once|TRBJ1-2|TRBV7-2
TGTGCCAGCAGCTTAGATTTCGGACAGGGAAGGGGCTACACCTTC
CASSLDFGQGRGYTF
>.|.|TRBJ1-4|TRBV5-1
TGCGCCAGCAGCTTGTCCGGCAGGGGCAACGGCGAAAAACTGTTTTTT
CASSLSGRGNGEKLFF
>.|.|TRBJ2-5|TRBV21-1
TGTGCCAGCAGCAGGGAGACCCAGTACTTC
CASSRETQYF
>.|.|TRBJ2-3|TRBV19
TGTGCCAGTAATAAAGACAGGACTAGCACAGATACGCAGTATTTT
CASNKDRTSTDTQYF
>.|.|TRBJ2-1|TRBV9
TGTGCCAGCAGCACACGGTCCTACAATGAGCAGTTCTTC
CASSTRSYNEQFF
>TRBD2|.|TRBJ2-7|TRBV13
TGTGCCAGCAGCCCGGTAACCAGCGGGAGAGGCGAGCAGTACTTC
CASSPVTSGRGEQYF
>.|.|TRBJ2-2|TRBV7-3
TGTGCCAGCAGCTTAGGGGGCACCGGGGAGCTGTTTTTT
CASSLGGTGELFF
>.|.|TRBJ2-7|TRBV27
TGTGCCAGCAGTTTATACGGGAGCTCATACGAGCAGTACTTC
CASSLYGSSYEQYF
>TRBD2|.|TRBJ2-7|TRBV28
TGTGCCAGGCGACATAGCGGGAGCTCCTACGAGCAGTACTTC
CARRHSGSSYEQYF
>.|.|TRBJ1-5|TRBV7-2
TGTGCCAGCAGCTTAGGGGTAGGGGGGAATAGCAATCAGCCCCAGCATTTT
CASSLGVGGNSNQPQHF
>.|.|TRBJ2-7|TRBV10-3
TGTGCCGCGAGGAGGGGCGACTACAACGAGCAGTACTTC
CAARRGDYNEQYF
>.|.|TRBJ1-4|TRBV10-2
TGCGCCAGCAGTGAGCGGTTTGGGATGGGGGAAAAACTGTTTTTT
CASSERFGMGEKLFF
>TRBD2|.|TRBJ2-3|TRBV7-9
TGTGCCAGCAGCCTAAGGACTAGCGGAATCACAGATACGCAGTATTTT
CASSLRTSGITDTQYF
>.|few|TRBJ2-4|TRBV11-2
TGTGCCAGCAGCTTAGGACAAAGGACAGCTGAAAACATTCAGTACTTC
CASSLGQRTAENIQYF
>.|.|TRBJ2-5|TRBV27
TGTGCCAGCAGTCCCCGGTGGGGGGACCAAGAGACCCAGTACTTC
CASSPRWGDQETQYF
>TRBD1|once|TRBJ2-5|TRBV2
TGTGCCAGCATTATAGACAGGGATAGGGGGACCCAGTACTTC
CASIIDRDRGTQYF
>.|.|TRBJ2-5|TRBV7-2
TGTGCCAGCAGCTTAGCGGACCGCCAGACCCAGTACTTC
CASSLADRQTQYF
>TRBD2|.|TRBJ2-2|TRBV9
TGTGCCAGCAGCGTAGAGCCGGGAGGGGACGGGGAGCTGTTTTTT
CASSVEPGGDGELFF